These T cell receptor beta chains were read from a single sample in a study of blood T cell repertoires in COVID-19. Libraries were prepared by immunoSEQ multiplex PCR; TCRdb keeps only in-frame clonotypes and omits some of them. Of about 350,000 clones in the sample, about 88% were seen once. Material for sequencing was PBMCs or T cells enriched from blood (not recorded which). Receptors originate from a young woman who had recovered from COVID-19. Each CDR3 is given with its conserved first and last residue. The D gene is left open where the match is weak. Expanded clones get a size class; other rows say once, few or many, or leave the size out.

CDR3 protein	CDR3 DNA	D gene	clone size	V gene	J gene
CASSMRGNTIYF	TGTGCCAGTAGTATGAGGGGAAACACCATATATTTT	.	.	TRBV19	TRBJ1-3
CASSLVPDEQFF	TGTGCCAGCAGCTTGGTTCCCGATGAGCAGTTCTTC	.	.	TRBV5-6	TRBJ2-1
CASSPRTGGTEAFF	TGCGCCAGCAGCCCCCGGACAGGGGGCACTGAAGCTTTCTTT	TRBD1	.	TRBV5-1	TRBJ1-1
CASSSGGGGTDTQYF	TGTGCCAGCAGCTCGGGCGGGGGTGGCACAGATACGCAGTATTTT	TRBD2	few	TRBV5-4	TRBJ2-3
CASSNFGTDNTGELFF	TGTGCCAGTAGTAACTTTGGGACAGATAACACCGGGGAGCTGTTTTTT	TRBD1	.	TRBV19	TRBJ2-2
CASSPTGVSGNTIYF	TGTGCCAGCTCACCGACAGGAGTCTCTGGAAACACCATATATTTT	.	.	TRBV18	TRBJ1-3
CASSPIRGEGLGNTIYF	TGTGCCAGCAGTCCGATACGCGGTGAGGGCCTGGGAAACACCATATATTTT	.	.	TRBV27	TRBJ1-3
CATSRDRASGRTGELFF	TGTGCCACCAGCAGAGATCGGGCCAGCGGGAGGACGGGGGAGCTGTTTTTT	TRBD2	.	TRBV15	TRBJ2-2
CASSQLGNTIYF	TGCGCCAGCAGCCAACTCGGAAACACCATATATTTT	.	once	TRBV4-1	TRBJ1-3
CASRSGAFSYNSPLHF	TGCGCCAGCAGATCAGGGGCTTTCTCCTATAATTCACCCCTCCACTTT	.	.	TRBV10-1	TRBJ1-6
CASSLGQSSNQPQHF	TGTGCCAGCAGCTTAGGACAGAGTTCCAATCAGCCCCAGCATTTT	.	once	TRBV7-9	TRBJ1-5
CASSERAGGVLDTQYF	TGTGCCAGCAGTGAACGGGCGGGAGGGGTTCTGGATACGCAGTATTTT	TRBD2	.	TRBV25-1	TRBJ2-3
CASGGSTDTQYF	TGTGCCAGCGGGGGGAGCACAGATACGCAGTATTTT	.	.	TRBV7-2	TRBJ2-3
CASSLTSGNYEQYF	TGCGCCAGCAGCTTGACTAGCGGGAATTACGAGCAGTACTTC	TRBD2	.	TRBV5-1	TRBJ2-7
CASSFRGQGNYGYTF	TGTGCCAGCAGCTTTAGAGGGCAGGGGAACTATGGCTACACCTTC	.	.	TRBV5-4	TRBJ1-2
CASSITGGIGQPQHF	TGTGCCAGTAGTATAACAGGGGGTATAGGTCAGCCCCAGCATTTT	TRBD1	.	TRBV19	TRBJ1-5
CASSPMVAPEGDTQYF	TGTGCCAGCAGCCCCATGGTAGCGCCGGAGGGAGATACGCAGTATTTT	.	.	TRBV7-2	TRBJ2-3
CASSPSGTSGRETQYF	TGTGCCAGCAGTCCATCTGGGACTAGCGGGAGAGAGACCCAGTACTTC	TRBD2	.	TRBV27	TRBJ2-5
CASSPQGQDTEAFF	TGCGCCAGCAGCCCTCAGGGGCAAGACACTGAAGCTTTCTTT	.	.	TRBV5-1	TRBJ1-1
CASSSRTGGFYEQYF	TGTGCCAGCAGCTCCCGGACAGGGGGCTTCTACGAGCAGTACTTC	TRBD1	once	TRBV9	TRBJ2-7
CASSELAGIDEQYF	TGTGCCAGCAGTGAGCTAGCGGGGATCGACGAGCAGTACTTC	TRBD2	.	TRBV2	TRBJ2-7
CASSDLAGGYEQYF	TGTGCCAGTAGCGATCTAGCGGGAGGCTACGAGCAGTACTTC	TRBD2	.	TRBV19	TRBJ2-7
CASSLRRAGGTGELFF	TGTGCCAGCAGCCTCCGTCGGGCGGGGGGCACCGGGGAGCTGTTTTTT	TRBD2	.	TRBV14	TRBJ2-2
CASSLTDRLDNSPLHF	TGTGCCAGCAGTTTAACGGACAGGCTAGATAATTCACCCCTCCACTTT	TRBD1	.	TRBV27	TRBJ1-6
CASSQGQGGQPQHF	TGTGCCAGCAGCCAAGGACAGGGGGGTCAGCCCCAGCATTTT	TRBD1	.	TRBV3-1/TRBV3-2	TRBJ1-5
CASSRKTGTGGMHEQFF	TGTGCCAGCAGCCGCAAAACCGGGACAGGGGGTATGCATGAGCAGTTCTTC	TRBD1	.	TRBV11-2	TRBJ2-1
CASSGGTEAFF	TGTGCCAGCAGCGGGGGCACTGAAGCTTTCTTT	.	.	TRBV27	TRBJ1-1
CASSPLFTNEKLFF	TGTGCCAGCAGTCCGCTTTTTACAAATGAAAAACTGTTTTTT	.	.	TRBV7-9	TRBJ1-4
CASSGIAGGLYNEQFF	TGTGCCAGCAGCGGTATAGCGGGAGGTCTATACAATGAGCAGTTCTTC	TRBD2	.	TRBV7-9	TRBJ2-1
CTSSQNTPRDTYEQYF	TGCACCAGCAGCCAAAATACGCCCAGGGATACCTACGAGCAGTACTTC	.	.	TRBV1	TRBJ2-7
CASRPPLRGYYGYTF	TGTGCCAGCAGACCACCCCTTCGGGGGTACTATGGCTACACCTTC	.	.	TRBV2	TRBJ1-2
CASSLRQGTYNEQFF	TGCGCCAGCAGCCTCCGACAGGGGACCTACAATGAGCAGTTCTTC	TRBD1	.	TRBV5-1	TRBJ2-1
CASSLERTGGTPLHF	TGTGCCAGCAGCTTAGAACGGACAGGAGGGACACCCCTCCACTTT	TRBD1	.	TRBV7-8	TRBJ1-6
CAWSATGVGTDTQYF	TGTGCCTGGAGTGCTACAGGGGTTGGAACAGATACGCAGTATTTT	TRBD1	.	TRBV30	TRBJ2-3
CASSQERPGLDTYEQYF	TGTGCCAGCAGCCAAGAAAGGCCGGGACTTGACACCTACGAGCAGTACTTC	.	.	TRBV3-1/TRBV3-2	TRBJ2-7
CASSIGTGGTQPQHF	TGTGCCAGTAGTATTGGGACAGGGGGCACTCAGCCCCAGCATTTT	TRBD1	.	TRBV19	TRBJ1-5
CASSQRDRGNYGYTF	TGTGCCAGCAGCCAACGGGACAGGGGAAACTATGGCTACACCTTC	TRBD1	.	TRBV5-6	TRBJ1-2
CASSLDRSGTEAFF	TGCGCCAGCAGCTTGGACAGGTCGGGCACTGAAGCTTTCTTT	.	.	TRBV5-1	TRBJ1-1
CATSLLGQNYGYTF	TGTGCCACGTCACTATTGGGACAGAACTATGGCTACACCTTC	TRBD1	.	TRBV2	TRBJ1-2
CASSLDWRSAAYEQYF	TGTGCCAGCAGCTTGGATTGGAGGAGCGCGGCCTACGAGCAGTACTTC	.	.	TRBV5-4	TRBJ2-7
CATTRGAGGNTIYF	TGTGCCACGACTCGGGGCGCGGGGGGAAACACCATATATTTT	.	.	TRBV6-5	TRBJ1-3
CASSLIRGGGELFF	TGTGCCAGCAGTTTAATCCGTGGCGGCGGGGAGCTGTTTTTT	.	.	TRBV27	TRBJ2-2
CACQTGGTLLDEQYF	TGTGCCTGCCAGACGGGGGGGACCCTTTTGGACGAGCAGTACTTC	TRBD2	.	TRBV30	TRBJ2-7
CASSSGQGTYNEQFF	TGTGCCAGCAGCTCCGGACAGGGAACCTACAATGAGCAGTTCTTC	TRBD1	.	TRBV4-2	TRBJ2-1
CASSFRLAGTGELFF	TGTGCCAGCAGTTTTAGACTAGCGGGGACCGGGGAGCTGTTTTTT	TRBD2	.	TRBV28	TRBJ2-2
CASSLEGLASTDTQYF	TGTGCCAGCAGCTTGGAGGGACTGGCTAGCACAGATACGCAGTATTTT	.	.	TRBV5-5	TRBJ2-3